This TCR beta chain was sequenced in a study of T cell changes during pregnancy in multiple sclerosis. V gave up 5 bases and J gave up 4 bases; unmatched junction bases: 6. This CDR3 has 15 amino acids. Germline CDR1 and CDR2: LNHDA and SQIVND (reference sequence). Measured with immunoSEQ multiplex PCR; TCRdb has only the in-frame clones, and not every one. The table has about 47,000 clones, about 91% seen once. The sample here was peripheral blood, taken after pregnancy. The chain has TRBV19 and TRBJ1-1; TRBD1 aligns across 11 bases. This TCR came from a female donor with multiple sclerosis, enrolled in a pregnancy study. The CDR3 region has the DNA TGTGCCAGTAGTCGCCCCGGGACAGGGGGCACTGAAGCTTTCTTT. It yields the protein CASSRPGTGGTEAFF.